The 5 T cell receptor beta chains given below trace back to one sample, sequenced in a study of T cell repertoires in cytomegalovirus infection. Antigen specificity for these receptors is unknown. Each CDR3 protein is one row after TCRdb ran MiXCR on the reads. The table has 550,000 to 700,000 distinct CDR3 sequences, approximately 40% seen once. The sequences come from cultured PBMCs, collected from culture after CMV antigen stimulation. Receptors were obtained from a human donor in good health (CMV status not recorded). Some clones in this sample may be carry-over from other donors' samples.

The chain recombines TRBV7-9 with TRBJ2-7; D not certain. The CDR3 consists of 12 residues. Germline V gene lookup returns CDR1 SEHNR and CDR2 FQNEAQ (reference sequence). V was cut by 5 bases and J by 0 bases, with 5 bases left in between. The DNA for the CDR3 is TGTGCCAGCAGCCATGACTCCTACGAGCAGTACTTC. It yields the protein CASSHDSYEQYF.

The chain is built from TRBV7-9 and TRBJ2-4; 10 positions match TRBD2. Trimming cost V 3 bases and J 5 bases; bases outside gene matches: 1. CDR1 SEHNR and CDR2 FQNEAQ come from the germline V gene (reference sequence). The CDR3 loop spans 14 amino acids. CDR3 DNA: TGTGCCAGCAGCTTTGGACTAGCGGAAAACATTCAGTACTTC. This translates into CASSFGLAENIQYF.

The V gene is TRBV7-2, the J gene TRBJ2-2; 7 nucleotides align to TRBD2. Trimming removed 1 base from V and 5 bases from J; junction bases left unmatched: 4. There are 15 residues in the CDR3. CDR1 SGHTA and CDR2 FQGNSA come from the germline V gene. The chain's CDR3 is CASSLGGGWTGELFF. The CDR3 nucleotides are TGTGCCAGCAGCTTAGGCGGGGGTTGGACCGGGGAGCTGTTTTTT.

The rearrangement uses TRBV29-1 and TRBJ1-3; D gene uncertain. The germline CDR1 and CDR2 sequences are SQVTM and ANQGSEA. V lost 0 bases and J 4 bases, leaving 10 bases between the germline ends. The CDR3 runs 14 residues. The CDR3 region has the DNA TGCAGCGTTGAAGATGGCCTCCGGGGAAACACCATATATTTT. Its protein is CSVEDGLRGNTIYF. Full variable domain (outside the CDR3, taken from reference TRBV29-1 and TRBJ1-3): SAVISQKPSRDICQRGTSLTIQCQVDSQVTMMFWYRQQPGQSLTLIATANQGSEATYESGFVIDKFPISRPNLTFSTLTVSNMSPEDSSIYLCSVEDGLRGNTIYFGEGSWLTVV.

The chain recombines TRBV10-2 with TRBJ2-1, with TRBD1 as a possible D gene (6 bases). Trimming shortened V by 4 bases and J by 2 bases, and 9 bases separated the two germline ends. This CDR3 is built from 14 residues. Germline assignment: CDR1 WSHSY and CDR2 SAAADI. CDR3 DNA: TGCGCCAGCAGTGCCCAGGGGCCCTACAATGAGCAGTTCTTC. Its translation is CASSAQGPYNEQFF.